This T cell receptor beta chain was recorded in a study of identical twins (dated by TCRdb to 2015 to 2016). As for the study more broadly: The study deep-sequenced TCR alpha and beta repertoires from monozygotic twins, unrelated adults of various ages and cord blood to test whether fetal clonotypes persist. Replicate twin experiments were performed at different times using different library preparation protocols to rule out contamination.

Results the study describes overall, beyond this receptor: Out-of-frame TCR alpha sequences shared between twins showed an excess of low generation-probability sequences compared with coincidental sharing between unrelated individuals. In beta out-of-frame sequences, excess twin sharing was weaker, because having fewer shared sequences lowered the signal-to-noise ratio. Because the same donors could not be followed over many years, the conclusions depended on cross-sectional statistical analysis. Fewer insertions were carried by abundant cord blood beta clonotypes, a similar but weaker trend appeared in young adult naive repertoires, and no such trend appeared in memory repertoires. Zero-insertion analyses could be partly confounded by invariant T cells such as MAIT and iNKT, though diverse VJ usage argued against such confounding for most clonotypes. Recombination models systematically underestimated out-of-frame TCR alpha sharing in monozygotic twins but agreed with sharing between unrelated individuals.

Turning to this clonotype: Its cognate antigen has yet to be identified. No base quality values were provided; no much bigger clone lies one nucleotide off.

Here V drops 2 bases and J drops 8 bases, and the junction holds 7 bases not matched to any gene. The CDR3 sequence holds 15 residues, the cysteine and phenylalanine included. The retained sequence is limited to the CDR3, 45 bases, with the frame set at the first base. In the germline V gene (reference sequence), CDR1 corresponds to SEHNR and CDR2 to FQNEAQ. Every donor in the study was a healthy Caucasian. The twin cohort consisted of three pairs of female monozygotic twins, all aged roughly 18 to 29 years. Peripheral blood mononuclear cells were the source from which RNA for the TCR libraries was isolated. The library was generated by 5' RACE. TCRdb lists the instrument as Illumina HiSeq 2000. Template switching added a universal primer binding site, and the final cDNA carried a unique molecular identifier that allowed TCR cDNA molecules to be counted accurately. First-strand cDNA for TCR alpha and beta chains was synthesized from specific primers in the conserved constant-segment region. To control for contamination, each cDNA library was double barcoded with a SMART-Mk sample barcode plus Illumina barcodes. TruSeq adapter sequences along with Illumina sample barcodes were introduced in two successive PCR steps. TCR alpha and beta cDNA libraries were sequenced on the Illumina HiSeq platform with custom primers. On the authors' methods: Unique molecular identifiers were extracted from raw reads with MiGEC, and CDR3 positions were determined with MiXCR. Recombination models were inferred per individual with the repgenHMM and IGoR tools using an EM algorithm. The analysis of shared clonotypes was done with the tcR package in R, with sharing normalized by the product of cloneset sizes. Out-of-frame nonproductive sequences were analyzed to study raw recombination free of thymic and clonal selection effects. TCRdb reworked the public reads: Q25 trimming with fastp, MiXCR clone assembly, productive beta chains retained. Every distinct CDR3 protein forms one entry, paired with its most common genes and DNA. TCRdb, rather than the study authors, made the V and J calls. In all, the sample holds about 720,000 distinct CDR3 sequences, and roughly 20% of those were seen once. The top ten clonotypes cover 13% of the sample.

These data also formed part of another study, on T cells expressing NK-cell markers. As the second publication notes: About eight donors provided sorted CD3+CD56+NKG2C+, CD3+CD56+NKG2C- and CD3+CD56-NKG2C+ T-cell subsets, whose TCR beta-chain repertoires were profiled. Most of the eight sequenced donors were HCMV-seropositive and one was HCMV-seronegative. To restrict sorting to alphabetaTCR-expressing T cells, an anti-gammadeltaTCR antibody was added in several experiments. In roughly 6 donors, the dominant CD3+CD56+NKG2C+ clonotypes were among the top 10 CD8+ clonotypes and accounted for 1.0-7.0% of CD8+ T cells. Those dominant clonotypes were again the most abundant among CD3+CD56-NKG2C+ cells in a handful of donors, at about 28.3-65%. It remained unclear whether the expanded NKG2C-expressing T cell clones were specific for HCMV antigens. The eight sequenced donors were randomly selected healthy volunteers, three men and five women. A commercial ELISA kit detecting HCMV-specific IgG in serum was used to determine HCMV serostatus. Bulk peripheral blood T-cell repertoires were additionally sequenced from unsorted PBMC for about 6 donors. MIGEC handled demultiplexing of the reads and grouping by UMI, while MiTCR was used to assemble and quantify clonotypes. Only TCR cDNA sequences supported by at least two reads were kept to exclude erroneous sequences. The tcR package was used for downstream repertoire analysis, with clonotypes matched between fractions based on CDR3 nucleotide sequence plus V segment. VDJmatch was used to annotate antigen specificity against VDJdb, with one amino acid substitution in CDR3 permitted.

The sequencing sample was made of PBMCs. Rearrangement joined TRBV7-9 to TRBJ1-4, and 8 junction bases match TRBD1. The TCR was taken from a woman aged 18-29 years in good health. CDR3 protein: CASSLSGRGHEKLFF. The DNA reads TGTGCCAGCAGCTTATCGGGCAGGGGGCACGAAAAACTGTTTTTT.